This TCR beta chain originates from a study of early T cells in non-severe SARS-CoV-2 infection. This clonotype was detected ten times or more. CDR1 MNHEY and CDR2 SVGAGI come from the germline V gene. The CDR3 covers 14 residues. Trimming took off 4 bases at V and 2 bases at J, with 9 bases between the two ends. Unique molecular identifiers were added to individual cDNA molecules. TCRdb reanalysed the 5' RACE reads using MiXCR and keeps one entry per CDR3 protein. The profile covers fewer than 110,000 distinct CDR3 sequences, with roughly 11% appearing a single time and approximately 7.3% taken by the ten largest.

Sequencing used whole blood. The chain joins TRBV6-5 to TRBJ2-1; D gene unclear. The clonotype comes from an adult who was a healthcare worker with PCR-confirmed SARS-CoV-2 infection or an uninfected control (not recorded which). Here the CDR3 reads CASSLVGAYNEQFF. The CDR3 DNA reads as TGTGCCAGCAGTTTGGTAGGCGCCTACAATGAGCAGTTCTTC.